Below are 10 T cell receptor beta chains sequenced from a single sample in a study of regulatory T cells in long-lasting Graves disease. The sample's time point: persistent/refractory GD, antithyroid drugs over 5 years with positive TRAb. RNA from PBMCs was the source of the TCR library. Assembly of TCR beta libraries relied on iRepertoire HTBI primers together with Arm-PCR of CDR3 regions. MiXCR, run by TCRdb on the multiplex PCR reads, gives a single entry per CDR3 protein. The sample contains 300,000 to 350,000 distinct CDR3 sequences, 15% to 20% of which appear only once. Sequenced material: peripheral blood mononuclear cells (PBMCs), taken when the disease was refractory, from a patient treated with antithyroid drugs. The source of these receptors is a female donor with Graves disease.

Only a few counts were recorded for this clonotype. The V call is TRBV10-2, the J call TRBJ2-7; D may correspond to TRBD1 or TRBD2 (5 bases each). There are 12 residues in the CDR3. Germline CDR1 reads WSHSY; CDR2 reads SAAADI. V was shortened by 2 bases and J by 7 bases, with 9 bases between the two germline ends. The CDR3 reads CASSEPREEQYF. The CDR3 DNA follows: TGCGCCAGCAGTGAGCCCAGGGAGGAGCAGTACTTC.

A note on this clonotype: A much larger clone is a single base away; this may be a read error. The V call is TRBV28, the J call TRBJ2-7, with 7 bases identical to TRBD2. This CDR3 has 14 residues. Unmatched junction bases numbered 9, after V lost 8 bases and J lost 2 bases. Germline assignment: CDR1 MDHEN and CDR2 SYDVKM. CDR3 region: CASGGASGPYEQYF. The CDR3, as DNA: TGTGCCAGCGGTGGGGCTAGCGGACCCTACGAGCAGTACTTC.

This clonotype occurred many times. This CDR3 reads CASTHPGRGSLTLHF. CDR3 bases: TGTGCCAGCACCCACCCAGGCAGGGGGAGTTTGACCCTCCACTTT. The chain uses TRBV27 and TRBJ1-6; 7 nucleotides line up with TRBD1. The CDR3 contains 15 residues. The V and J ends lost 7 bases and 14 bases, in that order; junction bases with no gene match: 17. Looked up from germline, CDR1 is MNHEY and CDR2 is SMNVEV (reference sequence).

This clonotype was counted at least ten times. The chain employs TRBV5-1 and TRBJ1-1, with D perhaps TRBD1 (5 bases). Looked up from germline, CDR1 is SGHRS and CDR2 is YFSETQ. Deletions cut 3 bases from V and 5 bases from J, with 14 bases between. The CDR3 spans 14 residues. CDR3 DNA sequence: TGCGCCAGCAGCTCCCGTATAGGGACGACTGAAGCTTTCTTT. Its protein product is CASSSRIGTTEAFF.

This clonotype was seen at least ten times. The V and J genes are TRBV27 and TRBJ1-5; no firm D call. Germline V gene lookup returns CDR1 MNHEY and CDR2 SMNVEV (reference sequence). Trimming removed 2 bases from V and 0 bases from J, with 5 bases in between. This CDR3 is built from 14 residues. CDR3 amino acids: CASSLGYSNQPQHF. For the CDR3, the DNA is TGTGCCAGCAGTTTAGGTTATAGCAATCAGCCCCAGCATTTT.

There are a few counts of this clonotype. DNA of the CDR3: TGTGCCAGCAGCCAGACAGGGAGCAATCAGCCCCAGCATTTT. This codes for CASSQTGSNQPQHF. The chain links TRBV4-2 to TRBJ1-5; TRBD1 agrees at 7 bases. Losses at the gene ends were 3 bases for V and 1 base for J; bases not matched to a gene: 0. The CDR3 spans 14 residues. Germline assignment: CDR1 LGHNA and CDR2 YNFKEQ.

This clonotype has at least ten counts. The chain couples TRBV6-1 to TRBJ2-7, with TRBD2 identical over 8 bases. Germline V CDR1 and CDR2: MNHNS, SASEGT. Unmatched junction bases numbered 11, after V lost 11 bases and J lost 2 bases. The CDR3 spans 14 residues. CDR3 sequence reads: CASKKRGPTYEQYF. Here the CDR3 DNA reads TGTGCCTCAAAAAAGCGGGGGCCTACCTACGAGCAGTACTTC.

The sample holds a few counts of this clonotype. The J gene is TRBJ1-6, the V gene TRBV7-9; no definite D call. The CDR3 has 18 amino acids. Deletions cut 5 bases from V and 8 bases from J, with 25 bases between. Per the germline V gene, CDR1 is SEHNR and CDR2 is FQNEAQ (reference sequence). CDR3 loop: CASSLPILRANSDSPLHF. CDR3 sequence (DNA): TGTGCCAGCAGCCTGCCCATATTAAGGGCTAATTCTGATTCACCCCTCCACTTT.

The V call is TRBV6-4, the J call TRBJ1-1; D might be TRBD1 (5 bases). The CDR3 spans 15 residues. The germline CDR1 and CDR2 sequences are MRHNA and SNTAGT. Trimming took off 1 base at V and 1 base at J, with 10 bases between the two ends. CDR3 coding DNA: TGTGCCAGCAGTGACTGGGGCCGGGGGAACACTGAAGCTTTCTTT. This translates into CASSDWGRGNTEAFF.

This rearrangement joins TRBV7-2 to TRBJ2-7, with D perhaps assigned TRBD1 or TRBD2 (6 bases each). The CDR3 covers 14 residues. V was pared by 4 bases and J by 4 bases, with 14 bases between. The germline V gene encodes CDR1 SGHTA and CDR2 FQGNSA. The CDR3 protein is CASSWLGGSYEQYF. The CDR3 DNA sequence: TGTGCCAGCAGCTGGTTGGGGGGCTCGTACGAGCAGTACTTC.